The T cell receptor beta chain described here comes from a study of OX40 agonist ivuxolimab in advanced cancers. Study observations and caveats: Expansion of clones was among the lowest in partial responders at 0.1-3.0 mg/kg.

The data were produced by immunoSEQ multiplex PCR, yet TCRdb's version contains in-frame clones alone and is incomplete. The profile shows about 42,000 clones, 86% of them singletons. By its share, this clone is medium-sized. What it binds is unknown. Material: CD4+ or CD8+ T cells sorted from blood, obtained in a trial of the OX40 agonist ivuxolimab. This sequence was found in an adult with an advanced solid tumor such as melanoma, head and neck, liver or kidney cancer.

CDR3 nucleotides: TGTGCCAGCAGCCGGGACAGAAAGAACACTGAAGCTTTCTTT. Translating it yields CASSRDRKNTEAFF. This chain uses TRBV7-6 with TRBJ1-1; 7 bases map to TRBD1. CDR3 length equals 14 residues. Losses at the gene ends were 5 bases for V and 1 base for J; bases not matched to a gene: 4. In germline, CDR1 is SGHVS, CDR2 FNYEAQ.